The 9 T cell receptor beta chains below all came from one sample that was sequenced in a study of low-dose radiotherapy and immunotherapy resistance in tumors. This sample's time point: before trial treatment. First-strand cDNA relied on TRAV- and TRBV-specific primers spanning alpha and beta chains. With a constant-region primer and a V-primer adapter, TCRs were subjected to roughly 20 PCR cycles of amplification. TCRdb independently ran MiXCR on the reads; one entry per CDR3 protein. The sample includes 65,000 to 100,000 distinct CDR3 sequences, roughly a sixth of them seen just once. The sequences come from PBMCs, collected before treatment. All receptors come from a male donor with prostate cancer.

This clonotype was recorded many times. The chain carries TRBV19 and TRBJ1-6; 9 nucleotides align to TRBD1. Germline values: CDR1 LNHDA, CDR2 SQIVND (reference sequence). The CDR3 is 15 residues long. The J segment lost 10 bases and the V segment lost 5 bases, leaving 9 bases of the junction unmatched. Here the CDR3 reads CASSSGGQGLSPLHF. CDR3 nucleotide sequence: TGTGCCAGTAGTTCTGGAGGACAGGGGCTATCACCCCTCCACTTT.

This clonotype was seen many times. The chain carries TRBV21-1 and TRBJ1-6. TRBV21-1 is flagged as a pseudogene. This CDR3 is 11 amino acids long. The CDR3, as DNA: TGTGCCAGCAGCAAGAACTCACCCCTCCACTTT. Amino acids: CASSKNSPLHF.

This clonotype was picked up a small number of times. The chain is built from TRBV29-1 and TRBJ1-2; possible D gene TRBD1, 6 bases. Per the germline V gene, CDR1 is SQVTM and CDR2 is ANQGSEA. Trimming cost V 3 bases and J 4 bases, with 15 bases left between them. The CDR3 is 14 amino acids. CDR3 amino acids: CSVEGGAGLYGYTF. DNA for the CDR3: TGCAGCGTTGAGGGGGGGGCCGGGCTCTATGGCTACACCTTC.

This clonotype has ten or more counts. The DNA for the CDR3 is TGTGCCAGCAGCTTTAGCGGGTCATTCACAGATACGCAGTATTTT. Protein product: CASSFSGSFTDTQYF. This rearrangement joins TRBV5-5 to TRBJ2-3, with 7 bases matching TRBD2. V lost 2 bases and J lost 2; bases outside the gene matches: 5. There are 15 residues in the CDR3. Germline CDR1 is SGHKS and CDR2 is YYEKEE (reference sequence).

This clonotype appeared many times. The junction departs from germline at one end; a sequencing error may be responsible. Here the CDR3 reads CASSGSQSSQNTGELFF. CDR3 DNA sequence: TGTGCCAGCAGCGGATCACAGAGTTCACAAAACACCGGGGAGCTGTTCTTT. The chain links TRBV4-2 to TRBJ2-2, with D possibly being TRBD2 (5 bases). Germline V CDR1 and CDR2: LGHNA, YNFKEQ. The CDR3 loop spans 17 amino acids.

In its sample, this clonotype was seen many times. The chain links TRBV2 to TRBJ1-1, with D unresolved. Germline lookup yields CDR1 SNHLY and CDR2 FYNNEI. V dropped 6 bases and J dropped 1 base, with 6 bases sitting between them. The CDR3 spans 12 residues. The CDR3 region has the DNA TGTGCCAGCAGACTTGGGAACACTGAAGCTTTCTTT. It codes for CASRLGNTEAFF.

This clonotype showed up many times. CDR3 amino acids: CASSLVLAGGPVQETQYF. The DNA for the CDR3 is TGTGCCAGCAGCTTAGTCCTAGCGGGGGGGCCGGTACAAGAGACCCAGTACTTC. V and J are TRBV7-8 and TRBJ2-5; TRBD2 agrees at 12 bases. V lost 1 base, J lost 2 bases, and 8 bases stayed unmatched. Germline loops: CDR1 SGHVS, CDR2 FQNEAQ. This CDR3 is 18 amino acids long. The complete variable domain, with remaining parts taken from reference TRBV7-8 and TRBJ2-5, reads GAGVSQSPRYKVAKRGQDVALRCDPISGHVSLFWYQQALGQGPEFLTYFQNEAQLDKSGLPSDRFFAERPEGSVSTLKIQRTQQEDSAVYLCASSLVLAGGPVQETQYFGPGTRLLVL.

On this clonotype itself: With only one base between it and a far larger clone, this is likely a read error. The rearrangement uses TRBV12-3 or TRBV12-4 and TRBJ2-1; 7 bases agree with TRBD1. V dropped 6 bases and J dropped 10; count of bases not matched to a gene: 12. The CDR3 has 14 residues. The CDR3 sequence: CASRPGTAVGEQFF. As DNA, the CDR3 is TGTGCCAGCAGACCAGGGACAGCGGTGGGCGAGCAGTTCTTC.

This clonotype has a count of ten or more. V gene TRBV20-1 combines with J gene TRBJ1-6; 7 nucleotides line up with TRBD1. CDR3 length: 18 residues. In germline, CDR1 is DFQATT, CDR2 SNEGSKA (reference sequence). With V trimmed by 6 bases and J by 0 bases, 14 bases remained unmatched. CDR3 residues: CSAGDVGGESSYNSPLHF. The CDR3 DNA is TGCAGTGCCGGAGACGTAGGGGGCGAGAGCTCCTATAATTCACCCCTCCACTTT.